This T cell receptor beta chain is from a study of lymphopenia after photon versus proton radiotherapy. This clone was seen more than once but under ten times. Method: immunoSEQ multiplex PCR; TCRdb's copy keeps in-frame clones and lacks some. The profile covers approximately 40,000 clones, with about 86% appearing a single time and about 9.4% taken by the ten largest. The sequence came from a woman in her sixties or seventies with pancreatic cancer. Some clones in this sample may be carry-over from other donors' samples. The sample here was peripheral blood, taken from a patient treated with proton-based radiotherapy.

The DNA for the CDR3 is TGTGCCAGCAGCTCTTCTCCCACCTCTAGCTCCTACGAGCAGTACTTC. Translating it yields CASSSSPTSSSYEQYF. The chain combines TRBV2 with TRBJ2-7; D not certain. The CDR3 runs 16 residues. The germline V gene has CDR1 SNHLY and CDR2 FYNNEI. V gave up 6 bases and J gave up 0 bases, with 18 bases separating them.